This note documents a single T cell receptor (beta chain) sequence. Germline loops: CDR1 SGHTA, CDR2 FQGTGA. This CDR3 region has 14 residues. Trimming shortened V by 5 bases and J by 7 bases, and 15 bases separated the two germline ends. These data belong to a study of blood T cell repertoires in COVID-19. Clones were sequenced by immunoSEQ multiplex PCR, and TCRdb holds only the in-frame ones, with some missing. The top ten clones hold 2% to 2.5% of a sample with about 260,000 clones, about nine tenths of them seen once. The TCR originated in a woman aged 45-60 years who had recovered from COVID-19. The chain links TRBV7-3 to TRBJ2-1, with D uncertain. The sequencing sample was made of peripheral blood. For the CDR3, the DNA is TGTGCCAGCAGCAAACAGACCGGTCTGAATGAGCAGTTCTTC. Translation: CASSKQTGLNEQFF.